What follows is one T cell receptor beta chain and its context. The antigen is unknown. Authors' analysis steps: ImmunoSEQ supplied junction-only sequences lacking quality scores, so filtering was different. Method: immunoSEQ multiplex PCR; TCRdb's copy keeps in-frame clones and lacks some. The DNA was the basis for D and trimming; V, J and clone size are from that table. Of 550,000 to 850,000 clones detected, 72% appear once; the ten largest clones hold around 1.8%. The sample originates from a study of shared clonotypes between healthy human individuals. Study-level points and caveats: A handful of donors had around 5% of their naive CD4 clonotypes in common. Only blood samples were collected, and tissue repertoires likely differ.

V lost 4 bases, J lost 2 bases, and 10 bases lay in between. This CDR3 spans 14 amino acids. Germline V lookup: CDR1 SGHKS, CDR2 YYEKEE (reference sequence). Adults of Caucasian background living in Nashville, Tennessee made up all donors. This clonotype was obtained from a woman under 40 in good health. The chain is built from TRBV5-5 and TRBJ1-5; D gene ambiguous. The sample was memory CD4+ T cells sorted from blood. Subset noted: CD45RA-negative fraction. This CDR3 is CASSGVGGNQPQHF. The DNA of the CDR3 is TGTGCCAGCAGCGGGGTGGGAGGCAATCAGCCCCAGCATTTT.